This T cell receptor beta chain was profiled in a study of OX40 agonist ivuxolimab in advanced cancers. Using immunoSEQ multiplex PCR, the repertoire was profiled, and TCRdb retains in-frame clones only, with some absent. The sample lists around 37,000 clones; 81% were seen once. Only one count was recorded for this clone. The V gene lost 1 base and the J gene lost 0 bases, with 13 bases spanning the gap. Germline loops: CDR1 MDHEN, CDR2 SYDVKM. The CDR3 consists of 17 residues. This TCR was recovered from an adult with an advanced solid tumor such as melanoma, head and neck, liver or kidney cancer. The sample was CD4+ or CD8+ T cells sorted from blood, taken in a trial of the OX40 agonist ivuxolimab. The rearrangement joins TRBV28 to TRBJ1-5, with D hard to call. The CDR3 region has the DNA TGTGCCAGCAGTTTATCCCAACGGGGTTATAGCAATCAGCCCCAGCATTTT. Its translation: CASSLSQRGYSNQPQHF.